These T cell receptor beta chains were read from a single sample in a study of blood T cell repertoires in COVID-19. Sequenced by immunoSEQ multiplex PCR; TCRdb stores in-frame clones only, minus some. Among approximately 170,000 clones listed, around 83% were seen once. The sample was PBMCs or T cells enriched from blood (not recorded which). The receptors originated from a woman in her forties or fifties in a cohort exposed to, infected with or recovered from COVID-19 (not recorded which). The CDR3 runs from the conserved cysteine through the conserved F or W. The D gene is left open where the match is weak. Where a row states a size, it is once, few, many or the class of an expanded clone; other rows omit it.

v_call	clone_size	d_call	j_call	cdr3_aa	cdr3_nt
TRBV7-6	.	.	TRBJ1-5	CASSFAQNSNQPQHF	TGTGCCAGCAGCTTTGCTCAGAATAGCAATCAGCCCCAGCATTTT
TRBV28	.	.	TRBJ2-4	CASSIRDWEFKNIQYF	TGTGCCAGCAGTATACGGGACTGGGAATTCAAAAACATTCAGTACTTC
TRBV7-9	once	.	TRBJ2-1	CASSPSSSYNEQFF	TGTGCCAGCAGCCCCTCGTCCTCCTACAATGAGCAGTTCTTC
TRBV16	.	TRBD1	TRBJ1-2	CASSRRDSYGYTF	TGTGCCAGCAGCCGCCGGGACAGCTATGGCTACACCTTC
TRBV5-4	.	.	TRBJ2-7	CASSLSNTGFEQYF	TGTGCCAGCAGCCTATCGAACACAGGGTTCGAGCAGTACTTC
TRBV20-1	.	.	TRBJ2-7	CSVNRDYEQYF	TGCAGTGTAAACAGAGACTACGAGCAGTACTTC
TRBV11-2	.	.	TRBJ2-1	CASSFDEQFF	TGTGCCAGCAGCTTCGATGAGCAGTTCTTC
TRBV5-4	few	.	TRBJ1-6	CASSLAGVNNSPLHF	TGTGCCAGCAGCTTGGCAGGGGTCAATAATTCACCCCTCCACTTT
TRBV27	few	.	TRBJ1-1	CASSLSSSRGTEAFF	TGTGCCAGCAGTTTATCGAGCTCGCGGGGGACTGAAGCTTTCTTT
TRBV7-9	once	TRBD2	TRBJ2-1	CASSYVLAGDSYNEQFF	TGTGCCAGCAGCTATGTACTAGCGGGAGACTCCTACAATGAGCAGTTCTTC
TRBV4-1	.	TRBD1	TRBJ1-4	CASSQTGTDEKLFF	TGCGCCAGCAGCCAGACAGGGACCGATGAAAAACTGTTTTTT
TRBV4-2	.	.	TRBJ2-1	CASSPQMREYYNEQFF	TGTGCCAGCAGCCCGCAGATGCGGGAATACTACAATGAGCAGTTCTTC
TRBV10-3	.	.	TRBJ1-5	CAIRDRPGQPQHF	TGTGCCATCAGGGACAGACCAGGTCAGCCCCAGCATTTT
TRBV11-2	.	TRBD2	TRBJ2-1	CASSLEAGGREQFF	TGTGCCAGCAGCTTGGAAGCGGGAGGGCGAGAGCAGTTCTTC
TRBV6-5	.	.	TRBJ1-2	CASSYRGRPGDYGYTF	TGTGCCAGCAGTTACCGGGGCAGGCCAGGGGACTATGGCTACACCTTC
TRBV19	.	.	TRBJ2-3	CASSFSESTDTQYF	TGTGCCAGTAGTTTTAGCGAAAGCACAGATACGCAGTATTTT
TRBV9	.	.	TRBJ1-2	CASSRGDQWGYTF	TGTGCCAGCAGCCGGGGGGACCAGTGGGGCTACACCTTC
TRBV28	.	.	TRBJ2-3	CASSLRVIRGSRGTDTQYF	TGTGCCAGCAGTTTACGGGTTATCCGTGGGTCTCGCGGCACAGATACGCAGTATTTT
TRBV5-6	.	.	TRBJ2-7	CASSSYRGGRYYEQYF	TGTGCCAGCAGCTCCTACAGGGGCGGGAGGTACTACGAGCAGTACTTC
TRBV20-1	.	TRBD2	TRBJ2-7	CSASRLAGAGGEQYF	TGCAGTGCTAGTAGGCTAGCGGGAGCCGGGGGCGAGCAGTACTTC
TRBV10-3	few	.	TRBJ1-1	CAIGEDGRNTEAFF	TGTGCCATCGGGGAGGACGGCAGGAACACTGAAGCTTTCTTT
TRBV7-9	few	.	TRBJ1-2	CASSLLGGRGGSYTF	TGTGCCAGCAGCTTACTTGGAGGCAGGGGTGGCTCCTACACCTTC
TRBV4-2	.	TRBD1	TRBJ1-5	CASSQVTGGQPQHF	TGTGCCAGCAGCCAAGTAACAGGGGGACAGCCCCAGCATTTT
TRBV29-1	.	TRBD2	TRBJ2-3	CSVLGLAGGSDTQYF	TGCAGCGTTCTCGGACTAGCGGGAGGATCAGATACGCAGTATTTT
TRBV25-1	.	.	TRBJ1-1	CASSRGRDPEAFF	TGTGCCAGCAGCAGGGGCCGGGACCCTGAAGCTTTCTTT
TRBV15	once	.	TRBJ1-1	CATIPPLRTEAFF	TGTGCCACCATCCCGCCCCTTAGAACTGAAGCTTTCTTT
TRBV7-2	.	.	TRBJ1-2	CASSLYELVGYTF	TGTGCCAGCAGCTTATATGAGTTGGTTGGCTACACCTTC
TRBV6-1	.	TRBD1	TRBJ2-7	CASSEVSGGDLEQYF	TGTGCCAGCAGTGAAGTATCAGGGGGAGACCTCGAGCAGTACTTC
TRBV20-1	.	.	TRBJ2-5	CSASPNGGGAWQFGAETQYF	TGCAGTGCTAGTCCCAACGGCGGCGGGGCCTGGCAGTTTGGGGCGGAGACCCAGTACTTC
TRBV14	many	TRBD2	TRBJ2-5	CASSPGLAVLYF	TGTGCCAGCAGCCCGGGACTAGCGGTGCTGTACTTC
TRBV27	.	TRBD1	TRBJ2-3	CASSSTTGTDTQYF	TGTGCCAGCAGTTCAACGACAGGGACAGATACGCAGTATTTT
TRBV11-2	.	.	TRBJ2-7	CASSLEGYSLGAYEQYF	TGTGCCAGCAGCTTAGAAGGTTACTCCCTAGGGGCCTACGAGCAGTACTTC
TRBV3-1/TRBV3-2	.	.	TRBJ1-5	CASSPGVDQPQHF	TGTGCCAGCAGCCCCGGGGTGGATCAGCCCCAGCATTTT
TRBV6-5	once	TRBD1	TRBJ1-2	CASIIDRGYGYTF	TGTGCCAGCATAATCGACAGGGGCTATGGCTACACCTTC
TRBV11-2	.	.	TRBJ2-2	CASSLGSVSGELFF	TGTGCCAGCAGCTTAGGGTCGGTGAGCGGGGAGCTGTTTTTT
TRBV27	.	.	TRBJ2-5	CASSLSGRGRGETQYF	TGTGCCAGCAGTTTATCGGGAAGGGGCAGGGGAGAGACCCAGTACTTC
TRBV7-7	.	.	TRBJ1-5	CASSLAGNEPQHF	TGTGCTAGCAGCTTAGCTGGCAATGAGCCCCAGCATTTT
TRBV18	.	TRBD2	TRBJ2-1	CASSRGLAGVVNEQFF	TGTGCCAGCTCGCGGGGACTAGCGGGAGTCGTTAATGAGCAGTTCTTC
TRBV5-5	.	.	TRBJ1-4	CASSRVGGGGLGEKLFF	TGTGCCAGCAGCCGCGTAGGAGGAGGCGGGCTGGGTGAAAAACTGTTTTTT
TRBV6-4	few	.	TRBJ1-4	CASSDGMNEKLFF	TGTGCCAGCAGTGACGGCATGAATGAAAAACTGTTTTTT
TRBV5-6	.	TRBD1	TRBJ2-3	CASSWRTGDLQSTDTQYF	TGTGCCAGCAGCTGGCGGACAGGGGACCTACAAAGCACAGATACGCAGTATTTT
TRBV18	once	TRBD2	TRBJ2-2	CASSPQGLASGELFF	TGTGCCAGCTCACCGCAGGGACTAGCGTCCGGGGAGCTGTTTTTT
TRBV6-7	.	TRBD1	TRBJ1-2	CASSRDRAYTF	TGTGCCAGCAGTCGGGACAGGGCCTACACCTTC
TRBV5-1	.	TRBD1	TRBJ2-6	CASSGTGTGANVLTF	TGCGCCAGCAGCGGGACAGGGACTGGGGCCAACGTCCTGACTTTC
TRBV21-1	.	.	TRBJ2-5	CAHPPLAGGLETQYF	TGTGCCCACCCCCCTCTAGCGGGGGGGTTAGAGACCCAGTACTTC
TRBV10-3	.	.	TRBJ1-3	CAISSLAGNTIYF	TGTGCCATCAGTAGCTTAGCTGGAAACACCATATATTTT
TRBV3-1/TRBV3-2	once	.	TRBJ1-1	CASSPNGNRNTEAFF	TGTGCCAGCAGCCCAAATGGAAACAGGAACACTGAAGCTTTCTTT
TRBV5-5	.	.	TRBJ2-4	CASSWAQNIQYF	TGTGCCAGCAGCTGGGCCCAAAACATTCAGTACTTC
TRBV7-2	.	.	TRBJ2-1	CASSLARAGQFF	TGTGCCAGCAGCTTAGCACGAGCGGGGCAGTTCTTC
TRBV7-3	.	TRBD1	TRBJ2-1	CASSPIAAGGYNEQFF	TGTGCCAGCAGCCCTATCGCCGCAGGGGGCTACAATGAGCAGTTCTTC
TRBV6-2/TRBV6-3	.	.	TRBJ2-5	CASSRDWGWETQYF	TGTGCCAGCAGCCGGGACTGGGGGTGGGAGACCCAGTACTTC